This T cell receptor (beta chain) was identified during a study of blood T cell repertoires in COVID-19. About the research overall: Donors in the United States, Italy and Spain gave samples during acute or convalescent COVID-19. PBMCs, B-cell-depleted T cells, or T cells were the source of the cDNA or gDNA that made up the material.

Original processing notes: Amplification from reference gene primers served as the basis for estimated nucleated cell counts. Some clones are missing from TCRdb's copy, which holds only in-frame ones; the method was immunoSEQ multiplex PCR. V and J calls and clone size come straight from that table; D and trimming were deduced from the DNA. The sample contains 98,000 or so clones, roughly nine tenths of which appear only once. From germline, CDR1 is SQVTM and CDR2 ANQGSEA. The CDR3 totals 18 residues. J was trimmed by 7 bases and V by 6 bases; bases with no gene match: 25. This sequence joins TRBV29-1 and TRBJ2-5; 8 bases align to TRBD1. The sequenced material came from peripheral blood. This receptor was taken from a human donor in a cohort sampled during active COVID-19. The CDR3: CSVAQGASFSGGDGTQYF. As DNA, the CDR3 is TGCAGCGTCGCCCAGGGGGCTTCATTCTCCGGGGGTGATGGGACCCAGTACTTC.